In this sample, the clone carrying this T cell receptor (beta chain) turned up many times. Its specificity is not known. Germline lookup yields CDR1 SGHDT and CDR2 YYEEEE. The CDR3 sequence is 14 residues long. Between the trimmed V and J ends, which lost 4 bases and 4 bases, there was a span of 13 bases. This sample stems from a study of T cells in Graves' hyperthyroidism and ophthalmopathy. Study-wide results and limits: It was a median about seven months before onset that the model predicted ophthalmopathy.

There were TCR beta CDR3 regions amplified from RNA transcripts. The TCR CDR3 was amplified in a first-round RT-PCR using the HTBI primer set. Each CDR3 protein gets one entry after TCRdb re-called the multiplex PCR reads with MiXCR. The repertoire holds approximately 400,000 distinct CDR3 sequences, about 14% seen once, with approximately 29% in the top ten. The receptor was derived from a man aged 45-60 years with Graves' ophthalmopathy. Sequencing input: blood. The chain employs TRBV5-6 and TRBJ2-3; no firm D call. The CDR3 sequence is CASSPGSRADTQYF. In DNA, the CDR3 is TGTGCCAGCAGCCCGGGCAGTCGGGCAGATACGCAGTATTTT.